Detailed here is one T cell receptor (beta chain). What antigen it recognizes has not been identified. One base away there is no much larger clone; base qualities are not given. TCR beta repertoires were profiled from peripheral blood of more than ten young patients with multiple sclerosis to demonstrate the VDJtools post-analysis software. The multiple sclerosis patients were children and adolescents ranging in age from 6 to 15 years. This sample stems from a study of post-analysis software for immune sequencing data (dated by TCRdb to between 2015 and 2016). Notes on the research overall: Relapsing-remitting, secondary progressive and progressive-relapsing multiple sclerosis were recorded as disease courses, and subtype annotation was lacking for some patients. The patient repertoires were compared against approximately eleven previously published healthy control repertoires obtained from donors aged about 6 to 25 years. A subset of samples was prepared in parallel using single-end sample barcoding, then pooled and co-amplified after Illumina adapter ligation. Here is what the overall study found, with its caveats: Significantly lower normalized Chao1 diversity was found in multiple sclerosis patients than in controls, suggesting substantial peripheral T-cell clonal expansion. When samples were clustered directly using the F measure, samples prepared in the same batch co-clustered strongly, which prompted a batch-effect correction. The control group was slightly older than the multiple sclerosis patient group.

Receptor amplification or capture employed PCR. The run used an Illumina HiSeq 2500. Unique molecular identifiers were incorporated into TCR beta cDNA libraries to reduce PCR and sequencing biases. Per 1 to 10 million input T cells, approximately 500,000 cDNA molecules were obtained, such that each molecule approximated one T cell. The same protocol used for the earlier healthy control dataset was applied to prepare and sequence the patient libraries. Samples belonging to the same batch were prepared together, multiplexed and sequenced on a shared HiSeq lane. Under the source paper's analysis protocol: MIGEC was used to process the raw barcoded reads, and molecular identifier groups with only a single read were discarded before consensus assembly and CDR3 extraction. Clonotype tables were post-analysed with VDJtools, and diversity was normalized by down-sampling all datasets to the smallest sample size. To correct batch-related cross-sample contamination, repertoire overlap clustering matched CDR3 amino acid sequences but not nucleotide sequences. TCRdb itself trimmed the public reads at Q25 with fastp, ran MiXCR and retained productive beta chains. Entries are consolidated by CDR3 protein sequence, retaining the most common genes and DNA. TCRdb's processing, not the study's, gives the V and J calls here. Present in this sample are some 700,000 distinct CDR3 sequences, over 45% of which were seen just once. Jointly, the top ten make up about 10% of the sample.

The TCR was taken from a girl aged 2 to 10 with multiple sclerosis. Material for sequencing was blood.

CDR3 protein: CASSQDTGTGIYGYTF. Here is the DNA: TGCGCCAGCAGCCAAGATACCGGGACAGGGATCTATGGCTACACCTTC. The chain is assembled from TRBV4-3 and TRBJ1-2, with 9 bases in between that match TRBD1. Reading the germline V gene gives CDR1 LGHNA and CDR2 YSLEER. Including the terminal cysteine and phenylalanine, the CDR3 comprises 16 residues. Just CDR3 DNA is preserved here, 48 bases in frame from base 1. Clipping removes 0 bases from V and 4 bases from J, with 6 as the unmatched junction base count.